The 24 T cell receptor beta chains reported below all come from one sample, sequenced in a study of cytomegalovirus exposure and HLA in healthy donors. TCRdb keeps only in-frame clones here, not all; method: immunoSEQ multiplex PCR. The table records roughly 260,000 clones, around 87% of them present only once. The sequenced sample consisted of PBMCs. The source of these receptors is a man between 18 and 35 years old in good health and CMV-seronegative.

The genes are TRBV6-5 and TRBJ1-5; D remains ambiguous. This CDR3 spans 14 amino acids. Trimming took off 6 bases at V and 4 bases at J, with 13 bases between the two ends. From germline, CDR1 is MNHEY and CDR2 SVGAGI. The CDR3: CASSFTSGNQPQHF. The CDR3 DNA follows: TGTGCCAGCAGCTTTACATCCGGGAATCAGCCCCAGCATTTT.

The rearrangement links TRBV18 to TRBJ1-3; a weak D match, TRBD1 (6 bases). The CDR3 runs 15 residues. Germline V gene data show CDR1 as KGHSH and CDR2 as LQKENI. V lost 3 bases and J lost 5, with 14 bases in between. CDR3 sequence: CASSPTTTGRNTIYF. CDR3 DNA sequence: TGTGCCAGCTCACCCACCACGACAGGACGAAACACCATATATTTT.

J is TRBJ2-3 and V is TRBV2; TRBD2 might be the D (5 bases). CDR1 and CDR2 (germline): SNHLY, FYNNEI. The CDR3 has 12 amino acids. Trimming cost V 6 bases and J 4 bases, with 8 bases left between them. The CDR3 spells CASRRESDTQYF. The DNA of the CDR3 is TGTGCCAGCAGGAGGGAGTCAGATACGCAGTATTTT.

The CDR3 spells CASSFTGPGANVLTF. The CDR3 DNA reads as TGTGCCAGCAGCTTTACAGGGCCCGGGGCCAACGTCCTGACTTTC. The chain is built from TRBV7-3 and TRBJ2-6; TRBD1 might be the D (6 bases). The CDR3 length is 15 residues. V lost 3 bases, J lost 4 bases, and 10 bases lay in between. Per germline, CDR1 SGHTA and CDR2 FQGTGA.

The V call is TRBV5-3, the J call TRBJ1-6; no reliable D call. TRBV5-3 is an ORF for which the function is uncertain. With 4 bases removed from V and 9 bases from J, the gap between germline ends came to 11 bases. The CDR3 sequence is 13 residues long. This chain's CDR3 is CARSLYFGSPLHF. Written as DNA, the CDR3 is TGTGCCAGAAGCCTGTACTTCGGTTCACCCCTCCACTTT.

The CDR3, as DNA: TGTGCCAGCAGCTGGACACCGACAGGGCTGGACAATCAGCCCCAGCATTTT. This encodes CASSWTPTGLDNQPQHF. V and J are TRBV5-5 and TRBJ1-5; TRBD1 agrees at 7 bases. The V segment lost 3 bases and the J segment 3 bases; nucleotides outside the gene matches: 12. The CDR3 consists of 17 residues. Germline V lookup: CDR1 SGHKS, CDR2 YYEKEE (reference sequence).

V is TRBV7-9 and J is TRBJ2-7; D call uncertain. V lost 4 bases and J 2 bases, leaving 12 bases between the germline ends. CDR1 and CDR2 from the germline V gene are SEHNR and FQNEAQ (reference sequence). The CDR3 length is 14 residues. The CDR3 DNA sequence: TGTGCCAGCAGCTCCCCCCACACCACCTACGAGCAGTACTTC. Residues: CASSSPHTTYEQYF.

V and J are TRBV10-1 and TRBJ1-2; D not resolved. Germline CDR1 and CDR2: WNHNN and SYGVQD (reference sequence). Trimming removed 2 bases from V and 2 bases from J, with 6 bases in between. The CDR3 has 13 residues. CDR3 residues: CASSETENYGYTF. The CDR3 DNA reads TGCGCCAGCAGTGAGACTGAGAACTATGGCTACACCTTC.

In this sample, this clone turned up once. CDR3 sequence reads: CASSPDRKPGELFF. The CDR3 DNA reads TGTGCCAGCAGCCCAGACAGGAAACCCGGGGAGCTGTTTTTT. V usage is TRBV5-8 and J usage is TRBJ2-2; D might be TRBD1 (6 bases). Germline V gene sequence: CDR1 SGHTS, CDR2 YDEGEE. V lost 4 bases and J 6 bases, leaving 13 bases between the germline ends. CDR3 size: 14 residues.

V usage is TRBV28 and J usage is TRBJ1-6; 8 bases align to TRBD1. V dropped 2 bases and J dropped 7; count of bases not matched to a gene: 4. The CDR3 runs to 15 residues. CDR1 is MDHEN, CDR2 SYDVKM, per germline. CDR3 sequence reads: CASSLPTGVNSPLHF. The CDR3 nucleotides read TGTGCCAGCAGTTTACCGACAGGGGTCAATTCACCCCTCCACTTT.

CDR3 sequence reads: CASSLSGDPGTQYF. The CDR3 DNA reads TGTGCCAGCAGTTTGAGCGGGGACCCCGGGACCCAGTACTTC. The rearrangement joins TRBV27 to TRBJ2-5; the match to TRBD2 covers 7 bases. CDR3 size: 14 residues. Germline V gives CDR1 MNHEY, CDR2 SMNVEV (reference sequence). With 3 bases clipped from V and 7 bases from J, the junction kept 8 bases outside the gene matches.

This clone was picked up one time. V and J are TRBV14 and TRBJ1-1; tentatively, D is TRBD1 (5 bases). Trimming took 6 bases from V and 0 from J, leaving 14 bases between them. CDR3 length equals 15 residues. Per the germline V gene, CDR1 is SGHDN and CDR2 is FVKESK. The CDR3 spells CASRQPGGVNTEAFF. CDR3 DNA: TGTGCCAGCAGACAGCCGGGGGGGGTGAACACTGAAGCTTTCTTT.

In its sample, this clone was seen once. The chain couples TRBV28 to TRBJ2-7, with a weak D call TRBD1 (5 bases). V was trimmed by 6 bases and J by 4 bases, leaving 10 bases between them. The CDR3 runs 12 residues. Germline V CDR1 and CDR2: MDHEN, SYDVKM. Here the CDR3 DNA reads TGTGCCAGCAGGCTAACAGGTTACGAGCAGTACTTC. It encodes CASRLTGYEQYF.

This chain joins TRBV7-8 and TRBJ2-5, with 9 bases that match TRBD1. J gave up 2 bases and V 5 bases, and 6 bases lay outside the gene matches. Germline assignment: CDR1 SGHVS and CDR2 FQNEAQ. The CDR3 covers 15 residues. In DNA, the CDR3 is TGTGCCAGCAGCCGCCGGACAGGGGTTCAAGAGACCCAGTACTTC. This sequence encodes CASSRRTGVQETQYF.

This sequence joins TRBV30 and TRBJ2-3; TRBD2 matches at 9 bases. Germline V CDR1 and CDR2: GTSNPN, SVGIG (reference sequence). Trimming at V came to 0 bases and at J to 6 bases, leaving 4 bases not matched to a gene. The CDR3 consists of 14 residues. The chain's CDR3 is CAWSVRTSADTQYF. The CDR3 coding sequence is TGTGCCTGGAGTGTTAGGACTAGCGCCGATACGCAGTATTTT.

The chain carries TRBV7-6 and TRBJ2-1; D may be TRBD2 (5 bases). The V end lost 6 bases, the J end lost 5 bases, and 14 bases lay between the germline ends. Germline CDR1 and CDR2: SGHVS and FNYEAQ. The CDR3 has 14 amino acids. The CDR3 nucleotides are TGTGCCAGCAGTCGAAAAGCCGGGGACAATGAGCAGTTCTTC. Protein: CASSRKAGDNEQFF. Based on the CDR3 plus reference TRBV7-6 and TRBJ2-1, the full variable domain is GAGVSQSPRYKVTKRGQDVALRCDPISGHVSLYWYRQALGQGPEFLTYFNYEAQQDKSGLPNDRFSAERPEGSISTLTIQRTEQRDSAMYRCASSRKAGDNEQFFGPGTRLTVL.

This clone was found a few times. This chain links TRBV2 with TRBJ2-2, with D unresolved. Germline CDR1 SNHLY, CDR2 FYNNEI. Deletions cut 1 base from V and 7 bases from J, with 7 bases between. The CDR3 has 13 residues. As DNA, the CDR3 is TGTGCCAGCAGTGAAGGACTCTACGGGGAGCTGTTTTTT. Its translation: CASSEGLYGELFF.

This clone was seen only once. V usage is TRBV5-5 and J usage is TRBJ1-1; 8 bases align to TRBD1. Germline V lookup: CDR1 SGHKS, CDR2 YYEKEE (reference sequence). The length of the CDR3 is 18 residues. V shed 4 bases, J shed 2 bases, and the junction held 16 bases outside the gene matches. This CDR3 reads CASSTHYDRGGFNTEAFF. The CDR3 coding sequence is TGTGCCAGCAGCACCCACTACGACAGGGGAGGGTTTAACACTGAAGCTTTCTTT.

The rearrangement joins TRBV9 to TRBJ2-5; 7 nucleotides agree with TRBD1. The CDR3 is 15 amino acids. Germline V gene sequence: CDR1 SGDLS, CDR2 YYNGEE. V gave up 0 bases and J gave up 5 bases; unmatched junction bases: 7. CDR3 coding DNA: TGTGCCAGCAGCGTAGAGGGGGCGAGGTTTGAGACCCAGTACTTC. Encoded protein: CASSVEGARFETQYF.

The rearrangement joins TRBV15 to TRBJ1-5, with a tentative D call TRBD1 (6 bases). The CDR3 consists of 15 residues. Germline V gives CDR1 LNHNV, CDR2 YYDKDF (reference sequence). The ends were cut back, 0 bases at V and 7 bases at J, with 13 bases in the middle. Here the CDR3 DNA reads TGTGCCACCAGCAGAGACAGGGGAGAGGGACAGCCCCAGCATTTT. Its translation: CATSRDRGEGQPQHF.

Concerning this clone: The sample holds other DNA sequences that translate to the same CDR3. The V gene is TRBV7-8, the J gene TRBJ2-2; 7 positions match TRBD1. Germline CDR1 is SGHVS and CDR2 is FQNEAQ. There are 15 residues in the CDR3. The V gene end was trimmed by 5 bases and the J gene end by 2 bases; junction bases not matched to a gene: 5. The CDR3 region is CASSIRDSNTGELFF. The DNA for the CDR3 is TGTGCCAGCAGCATAAGGGACAGTAACACCGGGGAGCTGTTTTTT.

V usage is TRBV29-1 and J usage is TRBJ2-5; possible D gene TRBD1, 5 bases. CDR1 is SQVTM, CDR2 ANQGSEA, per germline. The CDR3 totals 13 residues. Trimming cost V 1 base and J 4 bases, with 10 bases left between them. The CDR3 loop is CSVEGRVGETQYF. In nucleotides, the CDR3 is TGCAGCGTTGAAGGCAGGGTGGGAGAGACCCAGTACTTC. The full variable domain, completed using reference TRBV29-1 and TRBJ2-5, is SAVISQKPSRDICQRGTSLTIQCQVDSQVTMMFWYRQQPGQSLTLIATANQGSEATYESGFVIDKFPISRPNLTFSTLTVSNMSPEDSSIYLCSVEGRVGETQYFGPGTRLLVL.

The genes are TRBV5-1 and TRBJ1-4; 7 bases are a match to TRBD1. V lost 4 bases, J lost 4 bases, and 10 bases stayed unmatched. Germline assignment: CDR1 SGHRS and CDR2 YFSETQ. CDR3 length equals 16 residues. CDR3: CASSKTGTAGNEKLFF. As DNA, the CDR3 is TGCGCCAGCAGCAAGACCGGGACAGCTGGTAATGAAAAACTGTTTTTT.

The CDR3 protein is CASSQPDRASPLHF. The CDR3 nucleotides read TGCGCCAGCAGCCAACCAGACAGGGCTTCACCCCTCCACTTT. This chain links TRBV4-1 with TRBJ1-6; 7 bases match TRBD1. Losses at the gene ends were 2 bases for V and 9 bases for J; bases not matched to a gene: 4. Germline V lookup: CDR1 MGHRA, CDR2 YSYEKL. There are 14 residues in the CDR3.